A selection of T cell receptor beta chains follows, all from one sample in a study of graft-versus-host responses after intestinal transplantation. TCRdb keeps only in-frame clones here, not all; method: immunoSEQ multiplex PCR. The sample has around 25,000 clones, almost 40% seen once; the top ten hold approximately 0.7%. The source material was alloreactive CD4+ T cells from a mixed lymphocyte reaction culture, sampled before intestinal transplant. The receptors derive from a human patient who received an intestinal transplant. CDR3s include the opening cysteine and the closing phenylalanine or tryptophan. The D gene is left open where the match is weak. A row's size may be missing; if present it is once, few, many or a size class.

few | TRBJ1-1 | TRBD1 | TRBV7-9 | CASSPGTVNTEAFF | TGTGCCAGCAGCCCCGGGACAGTGAACACTGAAGCTTTCTTT
NA | TRBJ1-1 | NA | TRBV6-5 | CASTRAGNTEAFF | TGTGCCAGCACTCGGGCGGGGAACACTGAAGCTTTCTTT
NA | TRBJ1-5 | NA | TRBV30 | CAWSVHPFQPQHF | TGTGCCTGGAGTGTACACCCGTTTCAGCCCCAGCATTTT
NA | TRBJ1-6 | TRBD1 | TRBV5-1 | CASSLEGARGSPLHF | TGCGCCAGCAGCTTGGAGGGGGCGCGAGGTTCACCCCTCCACTTT
few | TRBJ2-3 | NA | TRBV7-3 | CASSLMGARDTQYF | TGTGCCAGCAGCTTAATGGGGGCTAGGGATACGCAGTATTTT
NA | TRBJ1-6 | TRBD1 | TRBV7-2 | CASSSPRDSSPLHF | TGTGCCAGCAGCTCACCGAGGGACAGTTCACCCCTCCACTTT
NA | TRBJ2-7 | NA | TRBV6-1 | CASFHEQGYEQYF | TGTGCCAGCTTTCACGAGCAGGGTTACGAGCAGTACTTC
NA | TRBJ1-3 | NA | TRBV6-5 | CASSWPGSGNTIYF | TGTGCCAGCAGTTGGCCAGGGTCTGGAAACACCATATATTTT
NA | TRBJ2-3 | NA | TRBV4-1 | CASSQGRFSTDTQYF | TGCGCCAGCAGCCAAGGCAGGTTTTCCACAGATACGCAGTATTTT
medium-sized | TRBJ2-7 | NA | TRBV7-6 | CASSQRGASYEQYF | TGTGCCAGCAGCCAACGGGGGGCCTCCTACGAGCAGTACTTC
NA | TRBJ2-7 | TRBD2 | TRBV5-1 | CASRNIQGLAGLEQYF | TGCGCCAGCAGGAATATCCAGGGACTAGCGGGACTCGAGCAGTACTTC
NA | TRBJ2-2 | TRBD2 | TRBV11-1 | CASSGLANTGELFF | TGTGCCAGCAGCGGACTAGCGAACACCGGGGAGCTGTTTTTT
NA | TRBJ2-3 | TRBD1 | TRBV6-5 | CASSYKGGRTDTQYF | TGTGCCAGCAGTTATAAAGGGGGCAGGACAGATACGCAGTATTTT
few | TRBJ2-7 | NA | TRBV7-6 | CASSPGNSPYEQYF | TGTGCCAGCAGTCCCGGGAACAGCCCCTACGAGCAGTACTTC
NA | TRBJ1-1 | TRBD1 | TRBV19 | CASSTFRTGEAFF | TGTGCCAGTAGTACCTTTCGGACAGGGGAAGCTTTCTTT
NA | TRBJ2-7 | NA | TRBV30 | CAWSRSYEQYF | TGTGCCTGGAGTCGTAGCTACGAGCAGTACTTC
few | TRBJ2-5 | NA | TRBV5-1 | CASSLWAGVSLETQYF | TGCGCCAGCAGCTTGTGGGCAGGGGTCAGTTTGGAGACCCAGTACTTC
NA | TRBJ1-1 | NA | TRBV11-1 | CASSLDRGSTEAFF | TGTGCCAGCAGCTTAGATCGGGGGTCCACTGAAGCTTTCTTT
NA | TRBJ2-3 | NA | TRBV10-1 | CASSAGLSTDTQYF | TGCGCCAGCAGTGCGGGACTTAGCACAGATACGCAGTATTTT
few | TRBJ2-2 | TRBD1 | TRBV7-9 | CASNPQGSGELFF | TGTGCCAGCAACCCACAGGGGTCCGGGGAGCTGTTTTTT
medium-sized | TRBJ1-1 | TRBD1 | TRBV6-1 | CASGWTGLNTEAFF | TGTGCCAGCGGGTGGACAGGGTTGAACACTGAAGCTTTCTTT
NA | TRBJ1-2 | TRBD1 | TRBV2 | CASSDPNRGRYGYTF | TGTGCCAGCAGTGACCCTAACAGGGGACGATATGGCTACACCTTC
NA | TRBJ1-2 | TRBD1 | TRBV7-6 | CASSLSIGTGFYGYTF | TGTGCCAGCAGCTTATCTATCGGGACAGGGTTCTATGGCTACACCTTC
NA | TRBJ1-6 | NA | TRBV6-5 | CASSYSGTQFSPLHF | TGTGCCAGCAGTTACTCCGGGACACAGTTCTCACCCCTCCACTTT
NA | TRBJ2-7 | NA | TRBV6-5 | CASSYWGLPAYEQYF | TGTGCCAGCAGTTATTGGGGGCTACCTGCCTACGAGCAGTACTTC
NA | TRBJ2-7 | NA | TRBV28 | CASSLPDSRSYEQYF | TGTGCCAGCAGTTTACCGGACTCCCGATCCTACGAGCAGTACTTC
few | TRBJ2-3 | NA | TRBV5-1 | CASSLVGGLASTDTQYF | TGCGCCAGCAGCTTAGTGGGGGGGCTGGCTAGCACAGATACGCAGTATTTT
NA | TRBJ1-2 | NA | TRBV5-1 | CASSLTGANYGYTF | TGCGCCAGCAGCTTGACAGGAGCTAACTATGGCTACACCTTC
NA | TRBJ1-5 | NA | TRBV7-2 | CASSSRGGQPQHF | TGTGCCAGCAGCTCGAGGGGAGGCCAGCCCCAGCATTTT
NA | TRBJ2-7 | TRBD2 | TRBV5-1 | CASSAWGAGGTYEQYF | TGCGCCAGCAGCGCCTGGGGAGCGGGGGGAACCTACGAGCAGTACTTC
few | TRBJ1-6 | TRBD1 | TRBV5-1 | CASSLQSQGANSPLHF | TGCGCCAGCAGCTTGCAATCACAGGGGGCGAATTCACCCCTCCACTTT
NA | TRBJ2-7 | TRBD1 | TRBV6-5 | CASRRGQGSYEQYF | TGTGCCAGCAGACGGGGACAGGGGTCCTACGAGCAGTACTTC
once | TRBJ2-7 | NA | TRBV5-1 | CASSLGGPYEQYF | TGCGCCAGCAGCTTGGGGGGGCCCTACGAGCAGTACTTC
NA | TRBJ1-4 | TRBD1 | TRBV6-4 | CASSPGQAGWNEKLFF | TGTGCCAGCAGTCCCGGACAGGCTGGGTGGAATGAAAAACTGTTTTTT
NA | TRBJ2-5 | NA | TRBV7-8 | CASSYRGRGYQETQYF | TGTGCCAGCAGCTACCGGGGCAGGGGCTACCAAGAGACCCAGTACTTC
few | TRBJ2-7 | TRBD1 | TRBV28 | CASTKAGTGSFGEQYF | TGTGCCAGCACCAAAGCTGGGACAGGGTCTTTCGGAGAGCAGTACTTC
NA | TRBJ2-6 | NA | TRBV28 | CASRGGGANVLTF | TGTGCCAGCAGGGGGGGAGGGGCCAACGTCCTGACTTTC
NA | TRBJ1-6 | NA | TRBV6-5 | CASSYAGTIYSPLHF | TGTGCCAGCAGTTATGCCGGGACAATCTATTCACCCCTCCACTTT
few | TRBJ1-1 | TRBD1 | TRBV6-4 | CASSQRTGNTEAFF | TGTGCCAGCAGTCAAAGGACAGGGAACACTGAAGCTTTCTTT
few | TRBJ2-5 | NA | TRBV9 | CASSVMGSQETQYF | TGTGCCAGCAGCGTAATGGGCAGCCAAGAGACCCAGTACTTC
NA | TRBJ2-3 | NA | TRBV2 | CASSVWRAVDTQYF | TGTGCCAGCAGTGTTTGGCGGGCCGTAGATACGCAGTATTTT
few | TRBJ1-5 | NA | TRBV6-5 | CASTDPGGGQPQHF | TGTGCCAGCACCGACCCGGGGGGAGGTCAGCCCCAGCATTTT
NA | TRBJ1-1 | NA | TRBV6-5 | CASSRNTEAFF | TGTGCCAGCTCCCGGAACACTGAAGCTTTCTTT
NA | TRBJ2-5 | TRBD2 | TRBV2 | CASSGGGQETQYF | TGTGCCAGTAGCGGGGGGGGACAAGAGACCCAGTACTTC
few | TRBJ1-6 | NA | TRBV5-1 | CASASGLNSPLHF | TGCGCCAGCGCTTCAGGTCTAAATTCACCCCTCCACTTT
NA | TRBJ2-1 | TRBD2 | TRBV4-3 | CASSRGGGSLTEQFF | TGCGCCAGCAGCCGCGGCGGGGGGTCGTTAACTGAGCAGTTCTTC
NA | TRBJ2-1 | TRBD1 | TRBV29-1 | CSVDLGDRGYNEQFF | TGCAGCGTTGATTTGGGGGACAGGGGCTACAATGAGCAGTTCTTC
NA | TRBJ1-2 | NA | TRBV7-8 | CASSLVLGGPAENYGYTF | TGTGCCAGCAGCTTAGTTTTGGGGGGGCCTGCGGAGAACTATGGCTACACCTTC
few | TRBJ2-7 | NA | TRBV30 | CAWSAYRTLAYEQYF | TGTGCCTGGAGTGCTTACAGGACCCTAGCCTACGAGCAGTACTTC
NA | TRBJ1-6 | NA | TRBV27 | CASSLFKQGSSSYNSPLHF | TGTGCCAGCAGTTTATTTAAACAGGGTTCGAGCTCCTATAATTCACCCCTCCACTTT
once | TRBJ2-7 | NA | TRBV7-9 | CASSLMTFSYEQYF | TGTGCCAGCAGCTTAATGACATTCTCCTACGAGCAGTACTTC
NA | TRBJ2-1 | TRBD2 | TRBV19 | CASSFLAGAPYNEQFF | TGTGCCAGTAGTTTCCTAGCGGGGGCCCCCTACAATGAGCAGTTCTTC
NA | TRBJ2-2 | NA | TRBV7-9 | CASSLRARGQVGRTGELFF | TGTGCCAGCAGCTTAAGGGCTCGGGGACAGGTCGGGAGGACCGGGGAGCTGTTTTTT
NA | TRBJ2-7 | NA | TRBV5-1 | CASSLLSGYEQYF | TGCGCCAGCAGCTTGCTCTCCGGGTACGAGCAGTACTTC
NA | TRBJ1-6 | TRBD1 | TRBV7-9 | CASSRWTGGVSPLHF | TGTGCCAGCAGCCGATGGACAGGGGGCGTGTCACCCCTCCACTTT
NA | TRBJ2-2 | NA | TRBV10-3 | CAISRAGELFF | TGTGCCATCAGCAGGGCCGGGGAGCTGTTTTTT